This T cell receptor beta chain was retrieved from a study of graft-versus-host responses after intestinal transplantation. Looking at the study overall: Anti-thymocyte globulin induction, then tacrolimus and steroids for about three years, went to all recipients.

Germline V lookup: CDR1 SGHAT, CDR2 FQNNGV. The CDR3 contains 15 residues. Germline trimming cut 5 bases from V and 4 bases from J; bases unmatched to any gene: 9. Sequenced by immunoSEQ multiplex PCR; TCRdb stores in-frame clones only, minus some. This table holds 8,000 to 10,000 clones, around 28% found once. The study, taken as a whole, reports: GvH clones surfaced in recipient marrow, some emerging earlier in ileum or blood. Declining HvG levels early post-transplant were linked to peak circulating GvH clone levels.

In this sample, this clone turned up a few times. Investigators plated roughly 200,000 CFSE-labeled responder cells together with roughly 200,000 irradiated stimulator cells labeled with violet dye. A sort after the reaction isolated proliferating CFSE-low CD3+CD4+ and CD3+CD8+ responders. Sequenced here: alloreactive CD8+ T cells from a mixed lymphocyte reaction culture, sampled before intestinal transplant. Subset reported: CFSE-low proliferating T cells sorted from roughly 6-day pre-transplant mixed lymphocyte reaction (GvH or HvG direction). V is TRBV11-2 and J is TRBJ1-2; 8 bases are a match to TRBD1. The sequence came from a human patient who received an intestinal transplant. CDR3 loop: CASSPGQGVVYGYTF. CDR3 DNA: TGTGCCAGCAGCCCAGGACAGGGAGTCGTCTATGGCTACACCTTC.